The 16 T cell receptor beta chains listed next were all sequenced from one sample in a study of beta chain features in type 1 diabetes. Study-wide results and limits: TCRB CDR3 length was moderately but significantly reduced in all four CD4+ subsets of Type 1 diabetes patients.

What was sequenced were expressed TCRB transcripts, since all of the isolated RNA had been reverse transcribed. The protocol was immunoSEQ multiplex PCR, while the TCRdb copy is restricted to in-frame clones and leaves out a portion. The sample includes around 650,000 clones, roughly an eighth of them seen just once. Their antigens are not known. Source material: naive CD4+ T cells from blood. All receptors derive from a man aged 25-45 years with type 1 diabetes.

This chain links TRBV4-2 with TRBJ2-2; 7 bases are shared with TRBD1. Germline lookup yields CDR1 LGHNA and CDR2 YNFKEQ. The V segment lost 7 bases and the J segment 8 bases; nucleotides outside the gene matches: 7. The CDR3 runs 13 residues. This CDR3 reads CASNTGEIGELFF. The CDR3, as DNA: TGTGCCAGCAATACAGGGGAAATTGGGGAGCTGTTTTTT.

This sequence joins TRBV2 and TRBJ1-1, with 8 bases aligning to TRBD1. The CDR3 length is 13 residues. The germline gives CDR1 SNHLY, CDR2 FYNNEI. Trimming at V came to 5 bases and at J to 10 bases, leaving 9 bases not matched to a gene. In DNA, the CDR3 is TGTGCCAGCAGTTTGACAGGGGAGGATGGAGCTTTCTTT. It yields the protein CASSLTGEDGAFF.

This clone has just a few counts. V and J are TRBV4-3 and TRBJ1-6, with 7 positions matching TRBD1. Germline V CDR1 and CDR2: LGHNA, YSLEER. Losses at the gene ends were 0 bases for V and 10 bases for J; bases not matched to a gene: 15. This CDR3 spans 18 amino acids. The CDR3 here is CASSQDNPAGGRGSPLHF. Here the CDR3 DNA reads TGCGCCAGCAGCCAAGATAATCCGGCAGGGGGAAGGGGATCACCCCTCCACTTT.

This clone occurred a few times. The V gene is TRBV20-1, the J gene TRBJ2-3, with D unclear. The V end was cut by 4 bases, the J end by 2 bases, with 4 bases between. Germline CDR1 reads DFQATT; CDR2 reads SNEGSKA (reference sequence). The CDR3 spans 11 residues. Here the CDR3 reads CSAKNTDTQYF. For the CDR3, the DNA is TGCAGTGCTAAAAACACAGATACGCAGTATTTT.

This clone was seen a few times. The rearrangement links TRBV19 to TRBJ2-2; TRBD1 or TRBD2 may be the D gene (5 bases each). Trimming pared 7 bases from V and 2 bases from J, leaving 11 bases between. Per the germline V gene, CDR1 is LNHDA and CDR2 is SQIVND (reference sequence). The CDR3 runs 14 residues. CDR3 DNA: TGTGCCAGTAATCTGGGGGTAAACACCGGGGAGCTGTTTTTT. Translation: CASNLGVNTGELFF.

V gene TRBV30 combines with J gene TRBJ1-4, with a tentative D call TRBD1 (5 bases). The CDR3 length is 15 residues. Germline lookup yields CDR1 GTSNPN and CDR2 SVGIG (reference sequence). V was clipped by 2 bases and J by 5 bases, with 15 bases between them. The CDR3 loop is CAWSSWGDFNEKLFF. The CDR3 bases are TGTGCCTGGAGTTCTTGGGGGGACTTCAATGAAAAACTGTTTTTT.

This clone turned up a few times. V and J are TRBV4-3 and TRBJ1-4; 7 bases fit TRBD1. V was pared by 1 base and J by 7 bases, with 9 bases of the junction left unmatched. The germline CDR1 and CDR2 sequences are LGHNA and YSLEER. This CDR3 contains 16 residues. CDR3 sequence reads: CASSQVGGGDSEKLFF. The CDR3 bases are TGCGCCAGCAGCCAAGTGGGTGGAGGGGACAGTGAAAAACTGTTTTTT.

Here the CDR3 DNA reads TGTGCCAGCAGCGTAGGGTCGCGAGGCTTCGGTAATGAAAAACTGTTTTTT. The encoded protein is CASSVGSRGFGNEKLFF. The rearrangement links TRBV9 to TRBJ1-4; unclear D gene. V was clipped by 0 bases and J by 4 bases, with 16 bases between them. The CDR3 is made up of 17 amino acids. Germline assignment: CDR1 SGDLS and CDR2 YYNGEE.

This clone was recorded a few times. This chain connects TRBV9 to TRBJ2-5; no firm D call. The CDR3 is 12 amino acids. The V end lost 1 base, the J end lost 3 bases, and 4 bases lay between the germline ends. Germline V gene data show CDR1 as SGDLS and CDR2 as YYNGEE. As DNA, the CDR3 is TGTGCCAGCAGCGTATCAGAAGAGACCCAGTACTTC. Translating it yields CASSVSEETQYF.

This clone was picked up a small number of times. The rearrangement uses TRBV11-3 and TRBJ2-3; possible D gene TRBD2, 5 bases. Deletions cut 3 bases from V and 2 bases from J, with 9 bases between. From germline, CDR1 is SGHNT and CDR2 YENEEA. The CDR3 covers 14 residues. DNA of the CDR3: TGTGCCAGCAGCTTTCGGGGTTCCACAGATACGCAGTATTTT. Translation: CASSFRGSTDTQYF.

This clone was observed a few times. The rearrangement joins TRBV4-3 to TRBJ1-2; 8 nucleotides agree with TRBD1. The length of the CDR3 is 15 residues. Per germline, CDR1 LGHNA and CDR2 YSLEER. With 3 bases clipped from V and 7 bases from J, the junction kept 10 bases outside the gene matches. The CDR3 DNA sequence: TGCGCCAGCAGCCAGGAACGAAGGCAGGGGGCTGGCTACACCTTC. This sequence encodes CASSQERRQGAGYTF.

In its sample, this clone was seen a few times. The chain combines TRBV7-2 with TRBJ2-3, with TRBD1 identical over 9 bases. Germline values: CDR1 SGHTA, CDR2 FQGNSA. The CDR3 has 15 amino acids. V lost 1 base to trimming and J lost 4 bases; unmatched junction nucleotides: 3. DNA of the CDR3: TGTGCCAGCAGCTTAGTGGGACAGGGCTCAGATACGCAGTATTTT. The encoded protein is CASSLVGQGSDTQYF.

The genes are TRBV5-1 and TRBJ1-5, with 9 bases identical to TRBD1. V was clipped by 5 bases and J by 5 bases; unmatched bases: 2. Germline CDR1 SGHRS, CDR2 YFSETQ. This CDR3 comprises 13 residues. In DNA, the CDR3 is TGCGCCAGCAGACAGGGGGCCGATCAGCCCCAGCATTTT. Protein product: CASRQGADQPQHF.

The chain carries TRBV10-3 and TRBJ1-5, with 7 bases aligning to TRBD1. J lost 7 bases, V lost 8 bases, and 5 bases had no gene match. This CDR3 spans 12 amino acids. CDR1 ENHRY and CDR2 SYGVKD come from the germline V gene. CDR3 nucleotide sequence: TGTGCCATCTCTGGGACAGACCAGCCCCAGCATTTT. This encodes CAISGTDQPQHF.

This clone was found a few times. The chain is built from TRBV6-5 and TRBJ1-6, with 7 bases identical to TRBD1. In germline, CDR1 is MNHEY, CDR2 SVGAGI. The CDR3 runs 16 residues. Trimming took 0 bases from V and 9 from J; bases not matched to a gene: 8. The CDR3 sequence is CASSYSRQGGGSPLHF. In DNA form, the CDR3 reads TGTGCCAGCAGTTACTCTCGACAGGGAGGAGGTTCACCCCTCCACTTT.

This chain links TRBV25-1 with TRBJ1-6, with D perhaps TRBD1 (6 bases). The V gene's germline CDR1 is MGHDK and CDR2 SYGVNS. The CDR3 runs 16 residues. V was cut by 4 bases and J by 0 bases, with 10 bases left in between. The CDR3 spells CASSAGESSYNSPLHF. The CDR3 DNA follows: TGTGCCAGCAGTGCAGGGGAAAGCTCCTATAATTCACCCCTCCACTTT.